This T cell receptor beta chain was observed in a study of beta chain features in type 1 diabetes (dated by TCRdb to between 2018 and 2020). Turning to the overall study: Mean age, gender distribution, total cell number and subset yield did not differ between patients and healthy donors. Whereas all 30 or so donors provided naive and central memory subsets, regulatory and stem cell-like memory subsets were isolated from just 8 patients and roughly 8 healthy donors. Across all samples, 107,917,701 sorted cells were examined, and cell number per subset correlated strongly with RNA yield. In the study, recently diagnosed type 1 diabetes patients and matched healthy donors were compared on the TCRB repertoires of their sorted circulating CD4+ T cell subsets.

General findings and caveats noted by the study authors: A moderate but significant shortening of TCRB CDR3 length was observed in type 1 diabetes patients in all four CD4+ subsets. PCR might favor shorter templates, but patient and control samples were amplified and corrected together, so any skew would affect both groups equally. Because cDNA rather than genomic DNA was sequenced, highly expressing activated cells could have been over-represented, although no difference in activation and CD3 levels was found between groups. Patients with type 1 diabetes made fewer insertions and deleted more nucleotides at VDJ recombination sites, implying thymic rearrangement abnormalities. Only small numbers of individuals were included in the HLA sub-analyses, which left unresolved whether HLA type had any influence on TCRB rearrangement. The naive, central memory and regulatory TCRB repertoires appeared to resemble one another more closely among patients than among healthy donors.

From a lookup of the germline V gene, CDR1 and CDR2 are MDHEN and SYDVKM. From the cysteine through the phenylalanine, the CDR3 covers 14 amino acids. The DNA shown is the 42-base CDR3, in frame from base 1. At the junction V is shortened by 2 bases and J by 10 bases; bases outside the gene matches: 8. On this clone itself: The antigen it recognizes is unknown. No base qualities exist here, and no much larger clone lies one base off it.

Each donor gave one peripheral blood draw, about 110 mL on average, collected into heparinised tubes. A BD FACSAria II was used to sort naive, central memory, regulatory and stem cell-like memory CD4+ T cells with a panel that included CD45RO, CCR7, CD25, CD127, CD95 and CD27. Every sorted population had a purity above 95%. PBMCs were isolated right away by Lymphoprep density gradient centrifugation and were stained directly, without culture. To minimize batch effects, samples were stained and sorted in pairs, one healthy donor with one patient per experiment. All of the isolated RNA was reverse transcribed with the High Capacity cDNA Reverse Transcription Kit, so expressed TCRB transcripts were sequenced. Deep immunoSEQ sequencing was applied to naive, central memory and regulatory T cell samples, giving an average of about 3.4 million total reads per sample. Sorted cells were lysed in RLT buffer and RNA was extracted with DNase-treated RNeasy Micro or Mini kits, depending on cell number. To prevent cross-contamination, every cell subset was processed on its own, while patient and healthy donor samples were processed together. Using the immunoSEQ multiplex PCR, TCRB sequences were amplified from cDNA into 87-bp fragments spanning the CDR3 region. Sequencing of the amplicons was performed on the Illumina HiSeq platform. In the paper's pipeline: PCR bias was corrected computationally using synthetic template baselines, and reads within Hamming distance 2 were collapsed, with unmergeable singletons discarded. Reads were aligned against IMGT to assign V, D and J genes, CDR3 length and insertions or deletions at six rearrangement sites. Within each subset, clonotype counts were normalized to sorted cell number, and only after that were true diversity and Gini coefficients computed with the tcR R package. The overlap coefficient, calculated on TCRB nucleotide sequences, was used to quantify repertoire sharing. Entries here come from immuneACCESS through TCRdb and include only in-frame sequences with V and J called. Some clones fail to appear in such tables; in the studies checked, an unresolved V gene covers under half of the shortfall, and the cause of the remainder is unknown. The V and J calls and clone size are taken from that table; D and trimming were inferred from the DNA. The table for this sample lists about 41,000 clones; about 68% of them were counted only once. More than 1.5% of the sample lies in the top ten.

The receptor was derived from a man aged 25 to 40 with type 1 diabetes. Some clones in this sample may be carry-over from other donors' samples. The sequence links TRBV28 to TRBJ2-1, and TRBD2 aligns with 7 junction nucleotides. The specimen sequenced was Tregs from blood. The sample's cell subset or site label is to be understood as: regulatory CD4+ T cells. The sequenced DNA: TGTGCCAGCAGTTTAGGGATAGCGGGTTGGGAGCAGTTCTTC. It is translated as CASSLGIAGWEQFF.